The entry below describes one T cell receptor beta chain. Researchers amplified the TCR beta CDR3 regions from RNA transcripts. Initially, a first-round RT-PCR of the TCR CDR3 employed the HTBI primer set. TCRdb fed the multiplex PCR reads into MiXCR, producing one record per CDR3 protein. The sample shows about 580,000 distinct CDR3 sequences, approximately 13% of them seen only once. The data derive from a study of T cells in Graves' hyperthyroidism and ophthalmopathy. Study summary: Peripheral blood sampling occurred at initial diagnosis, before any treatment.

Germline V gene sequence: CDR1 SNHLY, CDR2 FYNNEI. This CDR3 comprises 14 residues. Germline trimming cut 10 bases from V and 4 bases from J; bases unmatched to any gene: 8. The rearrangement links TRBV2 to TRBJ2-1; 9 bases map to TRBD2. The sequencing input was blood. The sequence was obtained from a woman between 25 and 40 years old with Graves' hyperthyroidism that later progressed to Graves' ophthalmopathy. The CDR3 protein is CATIPGLAYNEQFF. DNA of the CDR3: TGTGCCACCATTCCGGGACTAGCTTACAATGAGCAGTTCTTC. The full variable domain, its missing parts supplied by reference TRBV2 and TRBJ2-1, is EPEVTQTPSHQVTQMGQEVILRCVPISNHLYFYWYRQILGQKVEFLVSFYNNEISEKSEIFDDQFSVERPDGSNFTLKIRSTKLEDSAMYFCATIPGLAYNEQFFGPGTRLTVL.